These 2 T cell receptor beta chains originate from one sample sequenced in a study of blood T cell repertoires in COVID-19. The protocol was immunoSEQ multiplex PCR, while the TCRdb copy is restricted to in-frame clones and leaves out a portion. The data contain some 120,000 clones, about 81% of them singletons. Sequenced: peripheral blood. These receptors all stem from a woman aged 50 to 60 with acute or convalescent COVID-19.

The CDR3 region has the DNA TGCGCCAGCACCCCCCTTCGTAGCGCCGGGGAGCTGTTTTTT. Protein product: CASTPLRSAGELFF. This chain connects TRBV5-1 to TRBJ2-2, with D possibly TRBD2 on 5 matching bases. The germline V gene has CDR1 SGHRS and CDR2 YFSETQ. CDR3 size: 14 residues. Trimming stripped 6 bases from V and 6 bases from J, with 15 bases between.

V is TRBV6-6 and J is TRBJ1-1; the D is unclear. The V gene lost 1 base and the J gene lost 8 bases, with 8 bases spanning the gap. Germline V lookup: CDR1 MNHNY, CDR2 SVGAGI (reference sequence). The CDR3 contains 12 residues. As DNA, the CDR3 is TGTGCCAGCAGTTACTTCCCTCCGGAAGCTTTCTTT. It specifies CASSYFPPEAFF.